This entry lists 18 T cell receptor beta chains sequenced from one sample in a study of Ad26.COV2.S vaccination and SARS-CoV-2 variants. Profiled with immunoSEQ multiplex PCR; TCRdb holds only in-frame clones, not every one. The sample records about 350,000 clones, approximately 85% being singletons. Treatment meaning: roughly 20 received Ad26.COV2.S at low or high dose, single or two shots; about 5 received placebo; per-sample allocation not given. Sample collection was performed on day 63 after the first vaccine or placebo injection. The source material was peripheral blood, sampled in a trial of Ad26.COV2.S vaccine versus placebo. The receptors here all came from a person aged 18 to 65 who received the Ad26.COV2.S COVID-19 vaccine or a placebo.

As regards this clone: At the DNA level, this CDR3 is encoded by other sequences in the same sample as well. This chain joins TRBV5-1 and TRBJ2-7, with a tentative D call TRBD2 (6 bases). The CDR3 is 14 residues long. CDR1 is SGHRS and CDR2 is YFSETQ in the germline V gene. V lost 0 bases and J 4 bases, leaving 11 bases between the germline ends. The CDR3 DNA sequence: TGCGCCAGCAGCTTGGGGGCCGGGGGTTACGAGCAGTACTTC. Amino acid sequence: CASSLGAGGYEQYF.

The chain couples TRBV15 to TRBJ2-7; 7 positions agree with TRBD1. Per germline, CDR1 LNHNV and CDR2 YYDKDF (reference sequence). V shed 3 bases and J 6 bases; nucleotides not matched to a gene: 14. The CDR3 runs 16 residues. CDR3 DNA sequence: TGTGCCACCAGCAGCGCCGTACAGGGGCAGAGGGGCGAGCAGTACTTC. It translates to CATSSAVQGQRGEQYF. Variable domain in full (rest from reference TRBV15 and TRBJ2-7): DAMVIQNPRYQVTQFGKPVTLSCSQTLNHNVMYWYQQKSSQAPKLLFHYYDKDFNNEADTPDNFQSRRPNTSFCFLDIRSPGLGDTAMYLCATSSAVQGQRGEQYFGPGTRLTVT.

The V call is TRBV18, the J call TRBJ2-7; 9 nucleotides match TRBD1. J gave up 2 bases and V 5 bases, and 4 bases lay outside the gene matches. This CDR3 has 14 residues. Germline values: CDR1 KGHSH, CDR2 LQKENI. CDR3 sequence (DNA): TGTGCCAGCTCAGGGACAGGGATACCCTACGAGCAGTACTTC. It encodes CASSGTGIPYEQYF. The full variable domain, its missing parts supplied by reference TRBV18 and TRBJ2-7, is NAGVMQNPRHLVRRRGQEARLRCSPMKGHSHVYWYRQLPEEGLKFMVYLQKENIIDESGMPKERFSAEFPKEGPSILRIQQVVRGDSAAYFCASSGTGIPYEQYFGPGTRLTVT.

The chain joins TRBV7-9 to TRBJ2-5, with 8 bases matching TRBD2. With V trimmed by 11 bases and J by 4 bases, 12 bases remained unmatched. CDR3 size: 14 residues. From germline, CDR1 is SEHNR and CDR2 FQNEAQ (reference sequence). In DNA, the CDR3 is TGTGCCGTCCGGCGGGGGGCGCTCGGAGAGACCCAGTACTTC. Translation: CAVRRGALGETQYF.

The rearrangement links TRBV4-3 to TRBJ1-2; D gene uncertain. Germline CDR1 LGHNA, CDR2 YSLEER. The CDR3 has 15 amino acids. Trimming cost V 0 bases and J 8 bases, with 16 bases left between them. The CDR3 loop reads CASSQDYGGSRGYTF. CDR3 nucleotide sequence: TGCGCCAGCAGCCAAGATTACGGAGGGAGCCGGGGCTACACCTTC.

The rearrangement links TRBV14 to TRBJ2-1, with 14 bases matching TRBD2. Trimming took 0 bases from V and 0 from J; bases not matched to a gene: 4. CDR3 length equals 19 residues. Germline CDR1 reads SGHDN; CDR2 reads FVKESK. The CDR3 spells CASSQEGLAGENSYNEQFF. CDR3 DNA: TGTGCCAGCAGCCAAGAGGGACTAGCGGGAGAGAACTCCTACAATGAGCAGTTCTTC.

This chain connects TRBV7-8 to TRBJ2-3, with TRBD2 matching 8 bases. The CDR3 runs 19 residues. CDR1 and CDR2 (germline): SGHVS, FQNEAQ. V dropped 4 bases and J dropped 0; count of bases not matched to a gene: 15. The CDR3 bases are TGTGCCAGCAGCTCAACCTTTAGCGGGGCCGCCCCTAGCACAGATACGCAGTATTTT. It yields the protein CASSSTFSGAAPSTDTQYF.

The CDR3: CAWSPGTAGANVLTF. The DNA for the CDR3 is TGTGCCTGGAGCCCAGGGACAGCTGGGGCCAACGTCCTGACTTTC. This rearrangement joins TRBV30 to TRBJ2-6; 7 nucleotides align to TRBD1. The CDR3 consists of 15 residues. J gave up 2 bases and V 3 bases, and 4 bases lay outside the gene matches. CDR1 and CDR2 (germline): GTSNPN, SVGIG (reference sequence).

This sequence joins TRBV6-6 and TRBJ2-7; 12 bases line up with TRBD2. With 5 bases clipped from V and 4 bases from J, the junction kept 9 bases outside the gene matches. This CDR3 is built from 16 residues. Germline CDR1 reads MNHNY; CDR2 reads SVGAGI (reference sequence). In DNA, the CDR3 is TGTGCCAGCAGTCCCCAGGCTAGCGGGAGGGGTTACGAGCAGTACTTC. It yields the protein CASSPQASGRGYEQYF.

V and J are TRBV20-1 and TRBJ2-5; D is perhaps TRBD1 (5 bases). The CDR3 totals 13 residues. V was cut by 3 bases and J by 5 bases, with 13 bases left in between. CDR1 is DFQATT and CDR2 is SNEGSKA in the germline V gene (reference sequence). The CDR3 coding sequence is TGCAGTGCTAGTCAAGGGGCAGGGGAGACCCAGTACTTC. As protein: CSASQGAGETQYF.

Here the CDR3 reads CSVEDLPGTGHTQYF. The CDR3 DNA follows: TGCAGCGTTGAAGATCTTCCCGGGACCGGCCACACGCAGTATTTT. This chain uses TRBV29-1 with TRBJ2-3; D possibly uses TRBD1 or TRBD2 (5 bases each). In germline, CDR1 is SQVTM, CDR2 ANQGSEA. The CDR3 consists of 15 residues. V shed 0 bases and J shed 9 bases, with 19 bases lying between them.

This rearrangement joins TRBV6-2 or TRBV6-3 to TRBJ2-7, with D hard to call. The CDR3 is made up of 14 amino acids. From germline, CDR1 is MNHEY and CDR2 SVGEGT. V was shortened by 2 bases and J by 2 bases, with 10 bases between the two germline ends. The CDR3 DNA reads as TGTGCCAGCAGTTACCTAGACACCACCTACGAGCAGTACTTC. This sequence encodes CASSYLDTTYEQYF.

This chain connects TRBV11-2 to TRBJ2-5; the match to TRBD1 covers 8 bases. The CDR3 has 19 amino acids. Germline CDR1 SGHAT, CDR2 FQNNGV. V lost 0 bases and J lost 1; bases outside the gene matches: 13. The CDR3: CASSLDEPGGGWAQETQYF. The CDR3 nucleotides read TGTGCCAGCAGCTTAGATGAGCCAGGGGGCGGTTGGGCCCAAGAGACCCAGTACTTC. Looking up the rest from reference TRBV11-2 and TRBJ2-5 gives the full variable domain: EAGVAQSPRYKIIEKRQSVAFWCNPISGHATLYWYQQILGQGPKLLIQFQNNGVVDDSQLPKDRFSAERLKGVDSTLKIQPAKLEDSAVYLCASSLDEPGGGWAQETQYFGPGTRLLVL.

About this clone: The identical CDR3 is also encoded by other nucleotide sequences in the sample. The chain combines TRBV15 with TRBJ1-2; TRBD1 might be the D (6 bases). Trimming took 0 bases from V and 3 from J, leaving 8 bases between them. Germline V gives CDR1 LNHNV, CDR2 YYDKDF (reference sequence). The CDR3 extends over 14 amino acids. The CDR3 loop reads CATSRDGGDYGYTF. CDR3 in DNA: TGTGCCACCAGCAGAGATGGGGGCGACTATGGCTACACCTTC.

The chain is built from TRBV20-1 and TRBJ2-1; 8 nucleotides agree with TRBD2. The J segment lost 5 bases and the V segment lost 3 bases, leaving 6 bases of the junction unmatched. This CDR3 region has 14 residues. The germline V gene has CDR1 DFQATT and CDR2 SNEGSKA (reference sequence). The CDR3 DNA reads TGCAGTGCTAGTAATGGGCGGGAGGACAATGAGCAGTTCTTC. It encodes CSASNGREDNEQFF.

The J gene is TRBJ2-4, the V gene TRBV4-1; D possibly corresponds to TRBD2 (6 bases). The V end lost 4 bases, the J end lost 0 bases, and 10 bases lay between the germline ends. The CDR3 runs to 15 residues. Germline V gene sequence: CDR1 MGHRA, CDR2 YSYEKL. This CDR3 reads CASSLLGLAKNIQYF. The DNA of the CDR3 is TGCGCCAGCAGCCTCTTGGGACTAGCCAAAAACATTCAGTACTTC.

The chain carries TRBV6-2 or TRBV6-3 and TRBJ2-4; 7 positions agree with TRBD2. Germline CDR1 reads MNHEY; CDR2 reads SVGEGT. V dropped 2 bases and J dropped 0; count of bases not matched to a gene: 13. This CDR3 is 19 amino acids long. Here the CDR3 reads CASSYPSGRGGIAKNIQYF. DNA for the CDR3: TGTGCCAGCAGTTACCCTTCAGGGAGGGGTGGAATAGCCAAAAACATTCAGTACTTC.

This sequence joins TRBV19 and TRBJ1-1; the D is unclear. The CDR3 contains 15 residues. Trimming took 11 bases from V and 7 from J, leaving 26 bases between them. The germline CDR1 and CDR2 sequences are LNHDA and SQIVND (reference sequence). The CDR3 loop reads CAAGLGPGVGNEAFF. The CDR3 DNA is TGTGCCGCTGGTCTAGGGCCAGGAGTCGGTAATGAAGCTTTCTTT.